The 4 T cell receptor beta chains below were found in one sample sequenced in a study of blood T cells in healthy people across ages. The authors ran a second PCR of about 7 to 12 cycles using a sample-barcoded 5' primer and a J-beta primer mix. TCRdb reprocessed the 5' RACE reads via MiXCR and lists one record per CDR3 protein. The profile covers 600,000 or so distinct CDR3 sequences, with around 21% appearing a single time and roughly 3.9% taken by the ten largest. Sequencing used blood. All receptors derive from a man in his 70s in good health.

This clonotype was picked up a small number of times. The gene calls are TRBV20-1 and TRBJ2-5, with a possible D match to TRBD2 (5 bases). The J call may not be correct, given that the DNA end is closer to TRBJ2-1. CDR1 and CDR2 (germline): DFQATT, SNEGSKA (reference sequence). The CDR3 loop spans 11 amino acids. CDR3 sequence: CSATEREMQFF. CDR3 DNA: TGCAGTGCTACCGAACGGGAAATGCAGTTCTTC.

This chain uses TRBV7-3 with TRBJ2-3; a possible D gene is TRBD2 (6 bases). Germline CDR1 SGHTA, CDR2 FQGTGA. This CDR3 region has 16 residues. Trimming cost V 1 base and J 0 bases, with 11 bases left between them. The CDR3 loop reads CASSLNSGASTDTQYF. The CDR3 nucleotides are TGTGCCAGCAGCTTAAATAGCGGAGCTAGCACAGATACGCAGTATTTT.

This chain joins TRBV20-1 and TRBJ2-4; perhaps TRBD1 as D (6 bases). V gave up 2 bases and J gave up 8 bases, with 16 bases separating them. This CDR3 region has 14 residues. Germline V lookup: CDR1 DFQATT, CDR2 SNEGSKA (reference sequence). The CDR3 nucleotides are TGCAGTGCTAGAAGGGTGGGGGCAGGGGACATTCAGTACTTC. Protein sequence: CSARRVGAGDIQYF.

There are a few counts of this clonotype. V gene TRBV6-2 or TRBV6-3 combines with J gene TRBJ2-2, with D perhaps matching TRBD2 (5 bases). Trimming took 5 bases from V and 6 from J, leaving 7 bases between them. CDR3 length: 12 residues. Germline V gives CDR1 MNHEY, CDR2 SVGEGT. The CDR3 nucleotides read TGTGCCAGCAGTGACGGGGCCGGGGAGCTGTTTTTT. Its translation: CASSDGAGELFF.